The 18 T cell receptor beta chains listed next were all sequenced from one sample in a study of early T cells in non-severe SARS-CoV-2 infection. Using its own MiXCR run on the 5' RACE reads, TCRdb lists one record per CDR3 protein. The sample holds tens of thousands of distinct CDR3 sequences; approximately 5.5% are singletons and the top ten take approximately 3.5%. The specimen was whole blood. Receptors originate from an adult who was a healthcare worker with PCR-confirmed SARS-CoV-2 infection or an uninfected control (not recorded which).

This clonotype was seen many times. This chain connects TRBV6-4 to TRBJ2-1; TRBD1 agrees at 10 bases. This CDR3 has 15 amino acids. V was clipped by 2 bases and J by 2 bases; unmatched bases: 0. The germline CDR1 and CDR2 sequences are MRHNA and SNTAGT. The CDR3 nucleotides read TGTGCCAGCAGTGACGGACAGGGGGCCTACAATGAGCAGTTCTTC. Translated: CASSDGQGAYNEQFF.

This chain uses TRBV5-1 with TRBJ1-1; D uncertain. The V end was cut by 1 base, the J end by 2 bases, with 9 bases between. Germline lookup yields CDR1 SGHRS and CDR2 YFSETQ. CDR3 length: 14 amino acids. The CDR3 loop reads CASSLPDPNTEAFF. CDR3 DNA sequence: TGCGCCAGCAGCTTGCCAGATCCCAACACTGAAGCTTTCTTT.

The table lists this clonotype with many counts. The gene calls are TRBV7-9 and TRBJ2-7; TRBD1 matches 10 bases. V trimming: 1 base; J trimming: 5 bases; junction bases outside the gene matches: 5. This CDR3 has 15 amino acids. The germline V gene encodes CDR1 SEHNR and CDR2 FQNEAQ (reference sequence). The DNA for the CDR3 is TGTGCCAGCAGCTTAGGCGGGACAGGGGACCACGAGCAGTACTTC. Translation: CASSLGGTGDHEQYF.

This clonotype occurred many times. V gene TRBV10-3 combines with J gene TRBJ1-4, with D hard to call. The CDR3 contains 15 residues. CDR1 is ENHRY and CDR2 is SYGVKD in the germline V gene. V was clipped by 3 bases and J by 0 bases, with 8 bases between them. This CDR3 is CAISDEGATNEKLFF. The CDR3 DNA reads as TGTGCCATCAGTGACGAGGGTGCAACTAATGAAAAACTGTTTTTT.

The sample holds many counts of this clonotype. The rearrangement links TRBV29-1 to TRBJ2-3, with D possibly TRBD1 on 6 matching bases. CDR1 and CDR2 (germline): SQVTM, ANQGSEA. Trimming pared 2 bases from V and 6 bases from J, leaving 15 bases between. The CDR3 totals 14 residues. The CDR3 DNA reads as TGCAGCGTTGAATGGTCCAGGGGTGGGGATACGCAGTATTTT. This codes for CSVEWSRGGDTQYF.

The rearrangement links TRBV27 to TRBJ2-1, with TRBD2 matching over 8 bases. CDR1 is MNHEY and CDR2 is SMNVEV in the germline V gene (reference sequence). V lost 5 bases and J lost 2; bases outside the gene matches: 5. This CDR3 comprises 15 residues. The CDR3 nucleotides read TGTGCCAGCAGTCCCCTAGCGGGCGCCTACAATGAGCAGTTCTTC. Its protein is CASSPLAGAYNEQFF.

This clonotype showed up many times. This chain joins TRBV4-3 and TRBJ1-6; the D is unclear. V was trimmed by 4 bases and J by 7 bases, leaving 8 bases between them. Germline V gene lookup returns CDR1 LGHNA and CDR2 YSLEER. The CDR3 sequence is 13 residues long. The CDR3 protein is CASSLLTNSPLHF. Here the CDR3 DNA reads TGCGCCAGCAGCCTCCTGACGAATTCACCCCTCCACTTT.

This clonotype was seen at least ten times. This CDR3 reads CASSSYPGTVTYEQYF. CDR3 coding DNA: TGTGCCAGCAGCTCTTATCCCGGGACAGTTACCTACGAGCAGTACTTC. The chain is built from TRBV11-2 and TRBJ2-7, with 7 nucleotides matching TRBD1. Trimming at V came to 4 bases and at J to 2 bases, leaving 11 bases not matched to a gene. Per germline, CDR1 SGHAT and CDR2 FQNNGV. The CDR3 totals 16 residues.

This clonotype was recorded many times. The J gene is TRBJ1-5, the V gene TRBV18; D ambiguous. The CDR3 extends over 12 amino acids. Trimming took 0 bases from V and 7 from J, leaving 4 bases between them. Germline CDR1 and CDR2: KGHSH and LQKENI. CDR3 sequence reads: CASSPPGQPQHF. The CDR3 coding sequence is TGTGCCAGCTCACCACCGGGCCAGCCCCAGCATTTT. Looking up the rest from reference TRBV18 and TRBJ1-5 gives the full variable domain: NAGVMQNPRHLVRRRGQEARLRCSPMKGHSHVYWYRQLPEEGLKFMVYLQKENIIDESGMPKERFSAEFPKEGPSILRIQQVVRGDSAAYFCASSPPGQPQHFGDGTRLSIL.

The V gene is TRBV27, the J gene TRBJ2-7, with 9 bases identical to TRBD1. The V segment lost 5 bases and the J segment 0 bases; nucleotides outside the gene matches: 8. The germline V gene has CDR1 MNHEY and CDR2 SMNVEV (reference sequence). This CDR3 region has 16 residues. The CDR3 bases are TGTGCCAGCAGTAAACAGGGGGCTGCTTTCTCCTACGAGCAGTACTTC. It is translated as CASSKQGAAFSYEQYF.

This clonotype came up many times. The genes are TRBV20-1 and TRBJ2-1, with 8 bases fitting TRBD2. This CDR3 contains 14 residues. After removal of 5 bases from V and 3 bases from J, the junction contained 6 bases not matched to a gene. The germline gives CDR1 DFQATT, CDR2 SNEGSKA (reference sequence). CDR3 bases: TGCAGTGCTCTCGCGGGAGGATTCTACAATGAGCAGTTCTTC. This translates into CSALAGGFYNEQFF.

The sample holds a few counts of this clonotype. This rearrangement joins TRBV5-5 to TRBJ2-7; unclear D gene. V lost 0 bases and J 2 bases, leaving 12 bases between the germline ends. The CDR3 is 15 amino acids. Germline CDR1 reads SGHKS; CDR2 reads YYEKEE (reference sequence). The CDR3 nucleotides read TGTGCCAGCAGCTTGGGGCAGGCGCACACCTACGAGCAGTACTTC. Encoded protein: CASSLGQAHTYEQYF. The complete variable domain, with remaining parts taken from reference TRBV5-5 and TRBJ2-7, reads DAGVTQSPTHLIKTRGQQVTLRCSPISGHKSVSWYQQVLGQGPQFIFQYYEKEERGRGNFPDRFSARQFPNYSSELNVNALLLGDSALYLCASSLGQAHTYEQYFGPGTRLTVT.

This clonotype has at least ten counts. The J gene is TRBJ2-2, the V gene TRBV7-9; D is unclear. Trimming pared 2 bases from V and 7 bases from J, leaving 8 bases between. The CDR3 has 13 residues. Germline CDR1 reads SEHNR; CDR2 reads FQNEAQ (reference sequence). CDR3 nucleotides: TGTGCCAGCAGCTTAAGTTCTGGCGGGGAGCTGTTTTTT. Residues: CASSLSSGGELFF.

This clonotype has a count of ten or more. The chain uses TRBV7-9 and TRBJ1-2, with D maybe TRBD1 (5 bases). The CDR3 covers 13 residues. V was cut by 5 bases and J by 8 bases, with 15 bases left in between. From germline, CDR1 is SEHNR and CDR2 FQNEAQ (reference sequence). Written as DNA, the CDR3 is TGTGCCAGCAGCAACCGGGACCCCCTCGGCTACACCTTC. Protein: CASSNRDPLGYTF.

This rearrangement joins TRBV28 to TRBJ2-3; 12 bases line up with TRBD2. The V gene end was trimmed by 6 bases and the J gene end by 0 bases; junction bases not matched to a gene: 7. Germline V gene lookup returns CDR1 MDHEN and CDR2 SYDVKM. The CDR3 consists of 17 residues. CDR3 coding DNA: TGTGCCAGCAGGAGGCTAGCGGGAGGGTCTAGCACAGATACGCAGTATTTT. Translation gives CASRRLAGGSSTDTQYF.

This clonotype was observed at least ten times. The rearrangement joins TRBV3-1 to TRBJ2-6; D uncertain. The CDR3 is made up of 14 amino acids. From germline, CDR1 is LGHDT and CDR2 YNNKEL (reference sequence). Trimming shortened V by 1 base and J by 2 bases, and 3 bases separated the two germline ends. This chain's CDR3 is CASSQAPGANVLTF. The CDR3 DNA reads TGTGCCAGCAGCCAAGCCCCTGGGGCCAACGTCCTGACTTTC.

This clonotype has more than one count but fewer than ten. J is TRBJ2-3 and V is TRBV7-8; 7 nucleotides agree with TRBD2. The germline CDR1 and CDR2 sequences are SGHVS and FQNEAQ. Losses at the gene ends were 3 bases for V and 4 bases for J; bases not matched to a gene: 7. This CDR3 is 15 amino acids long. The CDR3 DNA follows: TGTGCCAGCAGCTTCCCTAGCGGAAGATCAGATACGCAGTATTTT. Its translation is CASSFPSGRSDTQYF.

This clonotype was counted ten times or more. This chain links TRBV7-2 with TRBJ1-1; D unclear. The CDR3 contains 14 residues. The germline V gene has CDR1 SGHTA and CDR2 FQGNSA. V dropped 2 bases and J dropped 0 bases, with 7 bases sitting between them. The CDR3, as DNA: TGTGCCAGCAGCTTACACCGGGTGAACACTGAAGCTTTCTTT. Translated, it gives CASSLHRVNTEAFF.